This TCR beta chain was sequenced during a study of blood T cell repertoires in COVID-19 (dated by TCRdb to the early 2020s). In terms of the full investigation: Samples covering the acute and convalescent phases of COVID-19 were provided by collaborators in the United States, Italy and Spain. The material from the prospective study consisted of cDNA or gDNA derived from T cells, B-cell-depleted T cells, or PBMCs. The dataset comprised deeply sampled blood TCRbeta repertoires from subjects exposed to, actively infected with, or recovered from COVID-19. The repertoires were released in a freely available public database intended as a resource for research on the immune response to SARS-CoV-2. Samples came from the ongoing ImmuneRACE study (first 160 participants) plus 1,254 subjects from 6 global collaborators. Sample metadata almost always included a de-identified subject ID, COVID-19 status, age in years and sex. Where available, HLA class I and class II types were obtained from metadata supplied by the sample provider rather than from assay-based typing. Overall study results and their limits: The quantity of clinical and demographic metadata differed by source and by participant and was supplied without curation.

TCRbeta CDR3 regions were amplified from genomic DNA by means of the immunoSEQ Assay, a bias-controlled multiplex PCR. Per the source publication's procedure: Nucleated cell counts per sample were estimated from amplification of reference gene primers within the assay. Sequence reads were collapsed and filtered to measure the absolute abundance of every unique TCRbeta CDR3 rearrangement. For each sample, productive Simpson clonality was calculated by taking the square root of Simpson's diversity index across productive rearrangements. TCRdb took this table from immuneACCESS and kept in-frame rearrangements with V and J called. Such tables lack part of the clones; where checked against another copy, unresolved V genes explain under half of the gap, and the rest is unexplained. D and trimming come from the DNA, and the V and J calls and clone size come from that table. The sample table contains about 160,000 clones; only one count was recorded for 65% to 90% of them. Jointly, the top ten make up less than 3.5% of the sample.

Points on this clone: Its antigen remains unidentified. It has no much larger one-base neighbor in the sample; base qualities were not kept.

Whole blood was collected in K2EDTA tubes by collaborating institutions according to the institutions' own protocols. For TCRbeta analysis, collaborator samples were shipped as frozen whole blood, as isolated PBMCs, or as DNA extracted from either sample type. Input material: peripheral blood. This sequence originates from a man in his 70s with acute or convalescent COVID-19.

The nucleotide sequence reads TGTGCCAGCAGTTACTCGAGAGCGAGGGTAGGAAGTTACGAGCAGTACTTC. It specifies CASSYSRARVGSYEQYF. The chain links TRBV6-2 or TRBV6-3 with TRBJ2-7, with TRBD2 perhaps the D gene, on 5 matching bases. The germline V gene yields MNHEY for CDR1 and SVGEGT for CDR2. Spanning cysteine to phenylalanine, the CDR3 consists of 17 amino acids. Of the read, only the CDR3 DNA is kept; its 51 bases are in frame from base 1. V is cut by 0 bases and J by 4 bases, and the space between the germline ends is 19 bases.